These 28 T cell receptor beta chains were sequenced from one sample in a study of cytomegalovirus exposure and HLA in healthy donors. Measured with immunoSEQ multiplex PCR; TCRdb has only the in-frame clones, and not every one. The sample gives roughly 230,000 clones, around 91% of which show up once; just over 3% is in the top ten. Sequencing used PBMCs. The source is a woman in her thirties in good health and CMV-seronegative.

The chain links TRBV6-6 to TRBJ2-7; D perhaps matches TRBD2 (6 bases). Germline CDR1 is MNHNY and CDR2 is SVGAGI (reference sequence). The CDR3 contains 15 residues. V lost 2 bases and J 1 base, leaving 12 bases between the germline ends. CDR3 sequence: CASSYAAGMSYEQYF. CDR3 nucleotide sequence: TGTGCCAGCAGTTACGCCGCGGGGATGTCCTACGAGCAGTACTTC.

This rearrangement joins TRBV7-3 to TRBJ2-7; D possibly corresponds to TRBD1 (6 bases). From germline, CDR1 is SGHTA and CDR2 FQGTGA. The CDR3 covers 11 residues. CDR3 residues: CSRQASGEQYF. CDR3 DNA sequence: TGTTCTAGACAGGCCAGTGGCGAGCAGTACTTC.

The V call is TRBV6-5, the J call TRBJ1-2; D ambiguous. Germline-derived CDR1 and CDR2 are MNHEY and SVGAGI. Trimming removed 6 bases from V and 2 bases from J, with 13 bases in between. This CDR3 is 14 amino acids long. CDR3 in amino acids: CASRPLGGNYGYTF. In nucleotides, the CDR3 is TGTGCCAGCAGGCCTCTCGGAGGGAACTATGGCTACACCTTC.

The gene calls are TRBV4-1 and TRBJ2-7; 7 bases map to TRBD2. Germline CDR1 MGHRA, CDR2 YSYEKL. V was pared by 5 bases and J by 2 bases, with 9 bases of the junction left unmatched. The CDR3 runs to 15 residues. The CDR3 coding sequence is TGCGCCAGCAGCGGGCTCCAGGCGGGGGCCTACGAGCAGTACTTC. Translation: CASSGLQAGAYEQYF.

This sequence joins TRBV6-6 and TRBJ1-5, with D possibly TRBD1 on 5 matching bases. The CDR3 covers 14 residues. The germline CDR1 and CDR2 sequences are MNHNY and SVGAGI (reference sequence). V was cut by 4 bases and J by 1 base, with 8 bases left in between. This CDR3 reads CASSSGGSNQPQHF. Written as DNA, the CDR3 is TGTGCCAGCAGTTCCGGGGGGAGCAATCAGCCCCAGCATTTT.

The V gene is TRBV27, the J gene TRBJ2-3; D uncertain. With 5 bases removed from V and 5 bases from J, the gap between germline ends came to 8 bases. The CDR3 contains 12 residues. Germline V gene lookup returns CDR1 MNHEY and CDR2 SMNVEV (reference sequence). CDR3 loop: CASSPQRDTQYF. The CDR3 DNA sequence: TGTGCCAGCAGTCCACAGCGAGATACGCAGTATTTT.

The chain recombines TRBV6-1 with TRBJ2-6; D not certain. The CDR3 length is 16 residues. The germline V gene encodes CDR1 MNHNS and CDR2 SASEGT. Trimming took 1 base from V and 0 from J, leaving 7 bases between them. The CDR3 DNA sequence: TGTGCCAGCAGTGAAGGGATCAACTCTGGGGCCAACGTCCTGACTTTC. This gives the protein CASSEGINSGANVLTF.

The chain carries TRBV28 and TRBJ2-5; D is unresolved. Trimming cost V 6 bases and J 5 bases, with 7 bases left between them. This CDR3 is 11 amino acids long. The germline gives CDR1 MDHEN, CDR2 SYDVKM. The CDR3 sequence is CASSSGETQYF. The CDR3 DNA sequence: TGTGCCAGCAGCTCCGGGGAGACCCAGTACTTC.

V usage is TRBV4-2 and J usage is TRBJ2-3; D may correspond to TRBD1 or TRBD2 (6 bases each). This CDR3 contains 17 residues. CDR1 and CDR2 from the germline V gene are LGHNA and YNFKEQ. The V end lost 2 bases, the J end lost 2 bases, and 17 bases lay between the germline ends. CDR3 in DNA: TGTGCCAGCAGCCAAACAGGGACTTCTGACTACACAGATACGCAGTATTTT. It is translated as CASSQTGTSDYTDTQYF.

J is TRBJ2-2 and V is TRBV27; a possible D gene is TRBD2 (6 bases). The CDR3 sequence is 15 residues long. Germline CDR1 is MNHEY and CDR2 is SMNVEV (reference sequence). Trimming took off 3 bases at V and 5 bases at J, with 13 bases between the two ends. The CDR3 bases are TGTGCCAGCAGTTTCGGGGGTCCGGGGACCGGGGAGCTGTTTTTT. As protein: CASSFGGPGTGELFF.

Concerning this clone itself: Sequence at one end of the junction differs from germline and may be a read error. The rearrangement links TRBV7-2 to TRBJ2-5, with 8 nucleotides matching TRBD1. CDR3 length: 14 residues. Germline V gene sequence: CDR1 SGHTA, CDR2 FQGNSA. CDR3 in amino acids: CASSDRGLQETQYF. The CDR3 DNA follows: TGTGCCAGCTCCGACAGGGGACTCCAAGAGACCCAATACTTC.

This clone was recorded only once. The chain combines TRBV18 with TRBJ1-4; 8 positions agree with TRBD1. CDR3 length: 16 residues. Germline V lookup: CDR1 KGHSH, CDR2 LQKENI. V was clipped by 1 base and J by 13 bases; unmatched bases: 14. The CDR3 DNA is TGTGCCAGCTCACCACAGGCCCAGGGGGCCCTGAGTGGACTGTTTTTT. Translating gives CASSPQAQGALSGLFF.

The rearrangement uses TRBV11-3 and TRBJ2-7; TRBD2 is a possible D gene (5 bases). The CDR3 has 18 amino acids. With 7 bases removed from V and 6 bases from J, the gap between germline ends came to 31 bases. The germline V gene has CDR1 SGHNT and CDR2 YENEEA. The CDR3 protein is CASTSLQTFGSSTCEQYF. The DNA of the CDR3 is TGTGCCAGCACCTCCTTACAAACTTTTGGGAGTTCTACGTGCGAGCAGTACTTC.

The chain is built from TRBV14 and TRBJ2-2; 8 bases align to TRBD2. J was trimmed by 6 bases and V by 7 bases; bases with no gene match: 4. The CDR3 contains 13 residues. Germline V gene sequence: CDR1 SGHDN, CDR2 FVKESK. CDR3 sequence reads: CASTSGGSGELFF. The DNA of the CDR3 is TGTGCCAGCACCTCGGGGGGGTCCGGGGAGCTGTTTTTT.

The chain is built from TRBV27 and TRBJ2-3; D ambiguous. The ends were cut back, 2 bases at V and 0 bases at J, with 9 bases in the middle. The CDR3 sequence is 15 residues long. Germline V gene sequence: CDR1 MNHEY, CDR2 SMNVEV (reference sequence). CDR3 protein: CASSLILASTDTQYF. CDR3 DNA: TGTGCCAGCAGTTTAATCCTTGCTAGCACAGATACGCAGTATTTT.

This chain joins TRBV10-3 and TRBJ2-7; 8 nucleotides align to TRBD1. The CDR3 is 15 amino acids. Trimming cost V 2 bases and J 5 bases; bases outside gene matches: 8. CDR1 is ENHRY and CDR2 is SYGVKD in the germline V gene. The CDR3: CAISEPRTGKDEQYF. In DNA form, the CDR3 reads TGTGCCATCAGTGAGCCGAGGACAGGGAAGGACGAGCAGTACTTC.

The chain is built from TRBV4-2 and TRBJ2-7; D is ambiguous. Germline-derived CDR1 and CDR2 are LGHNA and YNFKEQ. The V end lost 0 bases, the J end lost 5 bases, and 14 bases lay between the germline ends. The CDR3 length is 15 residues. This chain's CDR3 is CASSQESASFNEQYF. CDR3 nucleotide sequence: TGTGCCAGCAGCCAAGAGTCGGCCTCGTTCAACGAGCAGTACTTC.

CDR3 sequence reads: CASSLGQGMDGYTF. In DNA form, the CDR3 reads TGTGCCAGCAGCTTGGGACAGGGAATGGATGGCTACACCTTC. The rearrangement links TRBV7-2 to TRBJ1-2; the match to TRBD1 covers 9 bases. Germline V gene sequence: CDR1 SGHTA, CDR2 FQGNSA. The CDR3 length is 14 residues. Trimming took 3 bases from V and 6 from J; bases not matched to a gene: 5.

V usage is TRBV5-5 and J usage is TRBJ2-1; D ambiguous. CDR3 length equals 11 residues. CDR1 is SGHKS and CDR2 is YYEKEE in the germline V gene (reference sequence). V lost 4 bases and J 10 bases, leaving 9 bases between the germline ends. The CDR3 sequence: CASSQVAEQFF. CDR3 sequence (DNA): TGTGCCAGCAGCCAGGTCGCGGAGCAGTTCTTC.

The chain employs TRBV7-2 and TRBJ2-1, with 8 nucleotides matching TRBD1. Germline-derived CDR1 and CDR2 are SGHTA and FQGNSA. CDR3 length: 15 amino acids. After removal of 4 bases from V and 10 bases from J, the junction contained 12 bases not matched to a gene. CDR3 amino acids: CASSWVGQGPGEQFF. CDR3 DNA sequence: TGTGCCAGCAGCTGGGTAGGACAGGGACCGGGGGAGCAGTTCTTC.

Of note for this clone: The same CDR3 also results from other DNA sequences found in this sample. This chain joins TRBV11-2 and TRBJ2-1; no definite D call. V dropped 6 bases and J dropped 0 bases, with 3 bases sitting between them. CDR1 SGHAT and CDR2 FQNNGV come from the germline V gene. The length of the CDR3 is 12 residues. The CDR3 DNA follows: TGTGCCAGCAGTTTCTCCTACAATGAGCAGTTCTTC. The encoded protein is CASSFSYNEQFF.

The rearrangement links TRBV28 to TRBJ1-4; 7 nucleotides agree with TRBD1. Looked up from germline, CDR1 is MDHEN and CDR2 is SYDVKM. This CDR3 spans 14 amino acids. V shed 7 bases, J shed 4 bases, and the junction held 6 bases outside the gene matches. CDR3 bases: TGTGCCAGCAACCAGGGGGGTGGTAATGAAAAACTGTTTTTT. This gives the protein CASNQGGGNEKLFF.

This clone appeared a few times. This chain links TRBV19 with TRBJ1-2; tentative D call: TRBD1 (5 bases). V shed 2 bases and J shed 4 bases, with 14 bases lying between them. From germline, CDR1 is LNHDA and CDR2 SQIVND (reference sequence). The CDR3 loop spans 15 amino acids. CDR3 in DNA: TGTGCCAGTAGTATACTGACCCAAGGGGTCTATGGCTACACCTTC. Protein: CASSILTQGVYGYTF.

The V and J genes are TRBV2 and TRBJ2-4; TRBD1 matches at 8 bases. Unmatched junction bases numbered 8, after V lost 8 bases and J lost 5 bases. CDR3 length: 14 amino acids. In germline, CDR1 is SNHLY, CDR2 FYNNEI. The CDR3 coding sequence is TGTGCCAGCCGAACCCCGGGACAGGAAAACATTCAGTACTTC. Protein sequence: CASRTPGQENIQYF.

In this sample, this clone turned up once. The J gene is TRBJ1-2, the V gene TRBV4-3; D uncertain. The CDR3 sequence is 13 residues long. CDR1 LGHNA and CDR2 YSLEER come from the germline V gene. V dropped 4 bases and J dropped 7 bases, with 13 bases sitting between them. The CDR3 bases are TGCGCCAGCAGCCCCTCGGGAGTGAGTGGCTACACCTTC. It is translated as CASSPSGVSGYTF.

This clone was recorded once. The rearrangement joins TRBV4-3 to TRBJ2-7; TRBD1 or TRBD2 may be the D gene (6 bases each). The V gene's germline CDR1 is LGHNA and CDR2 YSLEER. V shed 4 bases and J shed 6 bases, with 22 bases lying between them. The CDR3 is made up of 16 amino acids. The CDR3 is CASSPFSGGGLGEQYF. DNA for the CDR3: TGCGCCAGCAGCCCGTTTTCCGGGGGCGGCCTGGGCGAGCAGTACTTC.

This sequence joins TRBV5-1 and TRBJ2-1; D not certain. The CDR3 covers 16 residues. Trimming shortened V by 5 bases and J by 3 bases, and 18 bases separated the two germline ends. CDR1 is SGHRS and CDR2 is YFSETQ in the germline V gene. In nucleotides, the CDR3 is TGCGCCAGCAGTGACTTTTCAGCCACCGACTACAATGAGCAGTTCTTC. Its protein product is CASSDFSATDYNEQFF.

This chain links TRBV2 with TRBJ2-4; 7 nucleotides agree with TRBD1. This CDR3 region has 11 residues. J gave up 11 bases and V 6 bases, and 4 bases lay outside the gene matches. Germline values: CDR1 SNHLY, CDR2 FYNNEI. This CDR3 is CASSLTGLQYF. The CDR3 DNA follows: TGTGCCAGCAGCCTGACAGGGCTTCAGTACTTC.